This T cell receptor (beta chain) stems from a study of blood T cell repertoires in COVID-19. The wider study: PBMCs, B-cell-depleted T cells, or T cells provided the cDNA or gDNA that made up the material.

As originally analysed: How many nucleated cells were present was estimated from reference gene primer amplification. Clones were read by immunoSEQ multiplex PCR, and TCRdb kept only the in-frame ones, dropping some. Clone size and the V and J calls come from that table; the DNA yielded D and trimming. The profile shows about 94,000 clones, about 80% of them singletons. Unmatched junction bases numbered 8, after V lost 1 base and J lost 4 bases. The CDR3 has 16 amino acids. CDR1 is LNHDA and CDR2 is SQIVND in the germline V gene (reference sequence). The sequence derives from a woman older than 75 with acute or convalescent COVID-19. Sequenced input: peripheral blood. The J gene is TRBJ2-7, the V gene TRBV19, with 9 positions matching TRBD1. The CDR3 spells CASSIASQGAVYEQYF. CDR3 nucleotide sequence: TGTGCCAGTAGTATAGCATCACAGGGGGCTGTGTACGAGCAGTACTTC.